A single sample gave rise to the 31 T cell receptor beta chains below, sequenced in a study of CD8 T cells in ankylosing spondylitis. TCRdb passed the 5' RACE reads through MiXCR, listing each CDR3 protein once. This table has around 91,000 distinct CDR3 sequences, roughly 9% appearing once. Study-level results: About 8 highly homologous variants made up a TCR beta motif, and this motif appeared characteristic of ankylosing spondylitis blood.

Their target antigens are unknown. The sequenced material came from blood, either unsorted or a sorted T cell fraction (not recorded which). The receptor set was obtained from a male donor with ankylosing spondylitis.

With regard to this clonotype: One end of the junction does not line up with germline, which may come from a read error. V usage is TRBV6-2 or TRBV6-3 and J usage is TRBJ1-4; D gene unclear. Per germline, CDR1 MNHEY and CDR2 SVGEGT. The CDR3 covers 13 residues. CDR3 protein: CASSYPLDARLVF. CDR3 DNA: TGTGCCAGCAGTTACCCATTAGACGCGCGCTTGGTTTTT.

The rearrangement links TRBV5-6 to TRBJ2-1, with 11 positions matching TRBD2. The CDR3 is 14 residues long. CDR1 is SGHDT and CDR2 is YYEEEE in the germline V gene. V was pared by 2 bases and J by 8 bases, with 3 bases of the junction left unmatched. The CDR3 sequence is CASSLELAGDEQFF. DNA for the CDR3: TGTGCCAGCAGCTTAGAACTAGCGGGAGATGAGCAGTTCTTC.

The rearrangement uses TRBV12-3 or TRBV12-4 and TRBJ2-1; TRBD2 is a possible D gene (5 bases). The V end was cut by 3 bases, the J end by 5 bases, with 11 bases between. The CDR3 extends over 14 amino acids. CDR3 sequence reads: CASSFGINHNEQFF. The CDR3, as DNA: TGTGCCAGCAGTTTCGGGATCAACCACAATGAGCAGTTCTTC.

At least ten counts were recorded for this clonotype. The chain is built from TRBV4-2 and TRBJ2-3; the D gene is possibly TRBD2 (6 bases). Germline V gives CDR1 LGHNA, CDR2 YNFKEQ. This CDR3 has 17 amino acids. V gave up 0 bases and J gave up 5 bases, with 18 bases separating them. The CDR3 nucleotides read TGTGCCAGCAGCCAAGAAGTCGTGCCTAGCGAGGTAGATACGCAGTATTTT. Translating it yields CASSQEVVPSEVDTQYF.

V gene TRBV11-2 combines with J gene TRBJ2-7, with TRBD2 matching over 14 bases. There are 18 residues in the CDR3. The ends lost 3 bases at V and 2 bases at J; junction bases unmatched: 9. From germline, CDR1 is SGHAT and CDR2 FQNNGV. The CDR3 DNA is TGTGCCAGCAGCTTCACTGGGACTAGCGGGGGACTAACCTACGAGCAGTACTTC. It is translated as CASSFTGTSGGLTYEQYF. Filled out from reference TRBV11-2 and TRBJ2-7, the complete variable domain reads EAGVAQSPRYKIIEKRQSVAFWCNPISGHATLYWYQQILGQGPKLLIQFQNNGVVDDSQLPKDRFSAERLKGVDSTLKIQPAKLEDSAVYLCASSFTGTSGGLTYEQYFGPGTRLTVT.

This chain joins TRBV11-2 and TRBJ2-5; a weak D match, TRBD2 (5 bases). This CDR3 region has 14 residues. V was trimmed by 1 base and J by 5 bases, leaving 11 bases between them. Germline V lookup: CDR1 SGHAT, CDR2 FQNNGV. CDR3 sequence reads: CASSLGVTGETQYF. In DNA, the CDR3 is TGTGCCAGCAGCTTAGGGGTCACGGGGGAGACCCAGTACTTC.

The CDR3 loop is CASSLGGDSSLYGYTF. The CDR3 DNA sequence: TGTGCCAGCAGTTTAGGGGGGGACAGCTCACTCTATGGCTACACCTTC. This chain links TRBV12-3 or TRBV12-4 with TRBJ1-2, with TRBD1 matching 7 bases. Trimming at V came to 1 base and at J to 4 bases, leaving 9 bases not matched to a gene. The CDR3 has 16 residues.

This clonotype was detected ten times or more. V gene TRBV29-1 combines with J gene TRBJ1-2, with 10 positions matching TRBD1. CDR1 is SQVTM and CDR2 is ANQGSEA in the germline V gene. With V trimmed by 4 bases and J by 2 bases, 4 bases remained unmatched. The CDR3 has 14 residues. The CDR3: CSVGGTGENYGYTF. For the CDR3, the DNA is TGCAGCGTTGGAGGGACAGGGGAAAACTATGGCTACACCTTC.

There are many counts of this clonotype. The rearrangement uses TRBV15 and TRBJ2-1, with 9 bases fitting TRBD2. Per germline, CDR1 LNHNV and CDR2 YYDKDF (reference sequence). V was pared by 7 bases and J by 11 bases, with 18 bases of the junction left unmatched. The CDR3 is made up of 16 amino acids. Written as DNA, the CDR3 is TGTGCCACCACCCCCCCCACCGGGACTAGCCTTGGTAAGCAGTTCTTC. Protein sequence: CATTPPTGTSLGKQFF.

The chain links TRBV19 to TRBJ2-7, with unresolved D. The CDR3 has 13 amino acids. Germline assignment: CDR1 LNHDA and CDR2 SQIVND (reference sequence). The V and J ends lost 3 bases and 3 bases respectively, with 9 bases between them. The CDR3 DNA is TGTGCCAGTAGTATGACGGCACTCTACGAGCAGTACTTC. It specifies CASSMTALYEQYF. Together with reference TRBV19 and TRBJ2-7, the CDR3 gives the full variable domain: DGGITQSPKYLFRKEGQNVTLSCEQNLNHDAMYWYRQDPGQGLRLIYYSQIVNDFQKGDIAEGYSVSREKKESFPLTVTSAQKNPTAFYLCASSMTALYEQYFGPGTRLTVT.

This clonotype showed up just a few times. The J gene is TRBJ2-7, the V gene TRBV13; D is unresolved. V gave up 5 bases and J gave up 2 bases, with 10 bases separating them. Germline assignment: CDR1 PRHDT and CDR2 FYEKMQ (reference sequence). This CDR3 is 13 amino acids long. For the CDR3, the DNA is TGTGCCAGCAGCCGCTCCGAACCCTACGAGCAGTACTTC. It is translated as CASSRSEPYEQYF.

There are a few counts of this clonotype. The chain has TRBV7-9 and TRBJ2-6; possibly TRBD2 for D (5 bases). The length of the CDR3 is 16 residues. V lost 6 bases and J 1 base, leaving 13 bases between the germline ends. From germline, CDR1 is SEHNR and CDR2 FQNEAQ (reference sequence). CDR3 sequence (DNA): TGTGCCAGCAGGCCCCGGGAAGGGTCTGGGGCCAACGTCCTGACTTTC. Protein: CASRPREGSGANVLTF.

There are a few counts of this clonotype. V usage is TRBV30 and J usage is TRBJ2-7; D is tentatively TRBD1 or TRBD2 (5 bases each). This CDR3 is built from 13 residues. V was trimmed by 1 base and J by 1 base, leaving 8 bases between them. Germline V gene sequence: CDR1 GTSNPN, CDR2 SVGIG (reference sequence). In nucleotides, the CDR3 is TGTGCCTGGAGTGAGGGACCTTCCTACGAGCAGTACTTC. It codes for CAWSEGPSYEQYF.

The sample holds a few counts of this clonotype. The J gene is TRBJ1-2, the V gene TRBV27, with 8 bases that match TRBD1. Losses at the gene ends were 5 bases for V and 6 bases for J; bases not matched to a gene: 11. The CDR3 consists of 15 residues. Germline V gene sequence: CDR1 MNHEY, CDR2 SMNVEV (reference sequence). CDR3 in amino acids: CASSLLWTGLDGYTF. Written as DNA, the CDR3 is TGTGCCAGCAGTCTCTTATGGACAGGGCTAGATGGCTACACCTTC.

This clonotype has just a few counts. The chain is built from TRBV5-6 and TRBJ2-1; no clear D. This CDR3 is 10 amino acids long. The V gene's germline CDR1 is SGHDT and CDR2 YYEEEE. V shed 4 bases and J shed 7 bases, with 3 bases lying between them. For the CDR3, the DNA is TGTGCCAGCAGCGGAAATGAGCAGTTCTTC. Translated: CASSGNEQFF.

This clonotype was seen repeatedly, ten times or more. The genes are TRBV27 and TRBJ2-7, with 8 bases aligning to TRBD1. Trimming took 6 bases from V and 3 from J; bases not matched to a gene: 4. The CDR3 sequence is 13 residues long. Germline V gene lookup returns CDR1 MNHEY and CDR2 SMNVEV (reference sequence). The DNA of the CDR3 is TGTGCCAGCAGCCACGGACAGGGCTACGAGCAGTACTTC. It encodes CASSHGQGYEQYF.

The table lists this clonotype with a few counts. The chain uses TRBV7-8 and TRBJ2-1; perhaps TRBD2 as D (6 bases). CDR3 length equals 17 residues. Germline-derived CDR1 and CDR2 are SGHVS and FQNEAQ. Deletions cut 2 bases from V and 5 bases from J, with 19 bases between. The CDR3 sequence is CASSLRFIGTPNNEQFF. CDR3 sequence (DNA): TGTGCCAGCAGCTTAAGATTTATAGGGACTCCCAACAATGAGCAGTTCTTC.

This chain uses TRBV18 with TRBJ2-1, with 11 bases fitting TRBD2. J lost 5 bases, V lost 3 bases, and 12 bases had no gene match. Germline CDR1 KGHSH, CDR2 LQKENI. The length of the CDR3 is 18 residues. The CDR3 reads CASSPYPLTSGTNNEQFF. The CDR3 DNA reads TGTGCCAGCTCACCTTATCCCTTGACTAGCGGGACGAACAATGAGCAGTTCTTC.

This clonotype was counted ten times or more. This sequence joins TRBV6-6 and TRBJ2-5, with D unresolved. V lost 5 bases and J 2 bases, leaving 6 bases between the germline ends. Germline loops: CDR1 MNHNY, CDR2 SVGAGI (reference sequence). The CDR3 loop spans 12 amino acids. The DNA for the CDR3 is TGTGCCAGCAGTGTCCTTCAAGAGACCCAGTACTTC. It is translated as CASSVLQETQYF.

The genes are TRBV24-1 and TRBJ2-7; D is possibly TRBD1 (6 bases). The V end was cut by 3 bases, the J end by 3 bases, with 8 bases between. The germline V gene has CDR1 KGHDR and CDR2 SFDVKD. This CDR3 has 13 amino acids. CDR3 amino acids: CATSDMDSYEQYF. The CDR3 DNA follows: TGTGCCACCAGTGATATGGACAGCTACGAGCAGTACTTC.

This clonotype showed up just a few times. The chain carries TRBV18 and TRBJ2-3; TRBD2 agrees at 12 bases. The CDR3 covers 17 residues. In germline, CDR1 is KGHSH, CDR2 LQKENI. After removal of 6 bases from V and 4 bases from J, the junction contained 11 bases not matched to a gene. CDR3 amino acids: CASSLLSTSGSADTQYF. The CDR3 DNA follows: TGTGCCAGCTCCCTTCTTTCGACTAGCGGGAGCGCAGATACGCAGTATTTT.

This clonotype was seen at least ten times. CDR3 protein: CASSEYGTGAGYTF. The CDR3 DNA sequence: TGTGCCAGCAGTGAATATGGGACAGGGGCTGGCTACACCTTC. The chain joins TRBV25-1 to TRBJ1-2, with 10 nucleotides matching TRBD1. Germline V lookup: CDR1 MGHDK, CDR2 SYGVNS. This CDR3 has 14 residues. V lost 0 bases to trimming and J lost 7 bases; unmatched junction nucleotides: 2.

The rearrangement uses TRBV7-9 and TRBJ2-2; 8 bases fit TRBD1. V trimming: 8 bases; J trimming: 5 bases; junction bases outside the gene matches: 7. CDR1 and CDR2 (germline): SEHNR, FQNEAQ (reference sequence). The CDR3 extends over 14 amino acids. The CDR3 sequence: CASSGQGLTGELFF. In DNA, the CDR3 is TGTGCCAGCTCCGGACAGGGTTTGACCGGGGAGCTGTTTTTT. The full variable domain, in which reference TRBV7-9 and TRBJ2-2 provide the parts outside the CDR3, is DTGVSQNPRHKITKRGQNVTFRCDPISEHNRLYWYRQTLGQGPEFLTYFQNEAQLEKSRLLSDRFSAERPKGSFSTLEIQRTEQGDSAMYLCASSGQGLTGELFFGEGSRLTVL.

This clonotype was seen a handful of times. The chain joins TRBV19 to TRBJ2-7; 11 bases fit TRBD2. The germline gives CDR1 LNHDA, CDR2 SQIVND (reference sequence). Losses at the gene ends were 4 bases for V and 4 bases for J; bases not matched to a gene: 3. The CDR3 runs 14 residues. This chain's CDR3 is CASSSTSGGYEQYF. CDR3 DNA: TGTGCCAGTAGTAGCACTAGCGGGGGATACGAGCAGTACTTC.

The table lists this clonotype with many counts. This rearrangement joins TRBV27 to TRBJ2-3; TRBD2 matches 9 bases. The germline CDR1 and CDR2 sequences are MNHEY and SMNVEV (reference sequence). This CDR3 contains 17 residues. J was trimmed by 0 bases and V by 5 bases; bases with no gene match: 9. CDR3 DNA sequence: TGTGCCAGCAGTCTAAAAAGACTAGCGGATAGCACAGATACGCAGTATTTT. Amino acids: CASSLKRLADSTDTQYF.

This clonotype came up many times. The chain carries TRBV15 and TRBJ2-1; 7 nucleotides line up with TRBD1. Germline CDR1 LNHNV, CDR2 YYDKDF (reference sequence). The junction had 1 base not matched to a gene; V was cut back by 1 base and J by 4 bases. The CDR3 has 14 amino acids. The CDR3 reads CATSRVGQYNEQFF. The CDR3 region has the DNA TGTGCCACCAGCAGAGTGGGACAGTACAATGAGCAGTTCTTC.

The chain uses TRBV15 and TRBJ1-1; 8 bases agree with TRBD1. CDR1 is LNHNV, CDR2 YYDKDF, per germline (reference sequence). Losses at the gene ends were 5 bases for V and 3 bases for J; bases not matched to a gene: 8. The CDR3 totals 15 residues. CDR3 sequence: CATSSDRAIDTEAFF. The CDR3 region has the DNA TGTGCCACCAGCTCGGACAGGGCTATTGACACTGAAGCTTTCTTT. Using reference TRBV15 and TRBJ1-1 for the parts outside the CDR3, the full variable domain is DAMVIQNPRYQVTQFGKPVTLSCSQTLNHNVMYWYQQKSSQAPKLLFHYYDKDFNNEADTPDNFQSRRPNTSFCFLDIRSPGLGDTAMYLCATSSDRAIDTEAFFGQGTRLTVV.

In this sample, this clonotype turned up a few times. The gene calls are TRBV9 and TRBJ2-3, with 7 nucleotides matching TRBD1. Germline V gives CDR1 SGDLS, CDR2 YYNGEE. CDR3 length: 13 residues. V shed 2 bases and J 6 bases; nucleotides not matched to a gene: 3. CDR3: CASSVIQGDTQYF. CDR3 in DNA: TGTGCCAGCAGCGTCATACAGGGGGATACGCAGTATTTT.

This clonotype was counted many times. This rearrangement joins TRBV10-2 to TRBJ2-1; D gene unclear. Per the germline V gene, CDR1 is WSHSY and CDR2 is SAAADI. The CDR3 has 11 residues. V lost 6 bases, J lost 7 bases, and 7 bases lay in between. This CDR3 reads CASRDGNEQFF. CDR3 in DNA: TGCGCCAGCAGGGACGGGAATGAGCAGTTCTTC.

There are many counts of this clonotype. CDR3 residues: CADRDNSYEQYF. The CDR3 DNA is TGTGCCGACCGGGACAACTCCTACGAGCAGTACTTC. The rearrangement links TRBV28 to TRBJ2-7, with D possibly matching TRBD1 (6 bases). The CDR3 contains 12 residues. Germline lookup yields CDR1 MDHEN and CDR2 SYDVKM. The V end was cut by 11 bases, the J end by 0 bases, with 11 bases between.

This clonotype occurred many times. This rearrangement joins TRBV5-1 to TRBJ2-7, with D possibly being TRBD1 (5 bases). The CDR3 covers 15 residues. The germline V gene has CDR1 SGHRS and CDR2 YFSETQ. Trimming pared 4 bases from V and 3 bases from J, leaving 17 bases between. Here the CDR3 reads CASSLQGPTDYEQYV. The CDR3 DNA follows: TGCGCCAGCAGCCTGCAGGGCCCTACCGACTACGAGCAGTACGTC.